This entry features one TCR beta chain sequence. This clonotype came up many times. No cognate antigen has been identified for it. Within one base of it there is no much larger clone, and no base qualities were kept. Libraries were prepared through 5' RACE. These reads were obtained on an Illumina HiSeq 2000. A universal primer binding site was introduced by template switching, and a unique molecular identifier was present in the final cDNA, enabling accurate counting of TCR cDNA molecules. Specific primers in the conserved constant-segment region were used to synthesize first-strand cDNA for the TCR alpha and beta chains. Each cDNA library was double barcoded, with a SMART-Mk sample barcode plus Illumina barcodes, to control for contamination. Two successive PCR steps introduced TruSeq adapter sequences along with Illumina sample barcodes. The Illumina HiSeq platform was used with custom primers to sequence TCR alpha and beta cDNA libraries. Per the original workflow: MiGEC processed the raw reads to extract unique molecular identifiers, while MiXCR was used to determine the CDR3 positions. Recombination models were inferred per individual with the repgenHMM and IGoR tools using an EM algorithm. The tcR package in R was used for shared clonotype analysis, with sharing normalized by the product of cloneset sizes. Out-of-frame nonproductive sequences were analyzed to study raw recombination free of thymic and clonal selection effects. TCRdb redid the processing of the public reads, applying fastp at Q25 and MiXCR, and retained in-frame beta chains. Merged by CDR3 protein, the rows form single entries marked with the most common genes and DNA. V and J calls and clone size were set by TCRdb, not the authors. In this sample the table shows some 560,000 distinct CDR3 sequences, 9.5% to 10% of which occur a single time. 2.5% to 3.5% of the sample goes to the ten largest clones.

CDR1 and CDR2, per the germline V gene (reference sequence), are DFQATT and SNEGSKA. At the junction V is shortened by 3 bases and J by 7 bases; bases outside the gene matches: 12. The CDR3 numbers 15 residues from cysteine through phenylalanine. The kept DNA is CDR3 alone, 45 bases in frame from the first base. The data originate from a study of identical twins (dated by TCRdb to the mid-2010s). Background on the whole study: TCR alpha and beta repertoires from monozygotic twins, unrelated adults of various ages and cord blood were deep-sequenced to test whether fetal clonotypes persist. To rule out contamination, replicate twin experiments were performed at different times with different library preparation protocols.

Every donor was a healthy Caucasian. The twin cohort consisted of three pairs of female monozygotic twins, all aged 18 to 29 years. Peripheral blood mononuclear cells were the source from which RNA for the TCR libraries was isolated. Findings and caveats that apply to the study as a whole: In monozygotic twins, recombination models systematically underestimated out-of-frame TCR alpha sharing, but the models matched the sharing seen between unrelated individuals. In beta out-of-frame sequences, excess twin sharing was weaker, because having fewer shared sequences lowered the signal-to-noise ratio. Invariant T cells such as MAIT and iNKT could partly confound zero-insertion analyses, though diverse VJ usage argued against this for most clonotypes. Abundant cord blood beta clonotypes carried fewer insertions; young adult naive repertoires showed a weaker similar trend, while memory repertoires showed none. Out-of-frame TCR alpha sequences shared between twins showed an excess of low generation-probability sequences compared with coincidental sharing between unrelated individuals. Because the same donors could not be followed over many years, the conclusions relied on cross-sectional statistical analysis.

The sample was also reused in another study, on yellow fever vaccine responses in identical twins. Per the second study: The T cell response to vaccination in identical twins was reported by the authors to appear partly convergent and partly personalized. In identical twins, the study followed T cell clones that responded to the vaccine with precision.

The TCR comes from a woman aged 18-30 years in good health. The chain uses TRBV20-1 and TRBJ2-1, and 7 junctional nucleotides match TRBD2. Input material: PBMCs. For the CDR3, the sequence is CSASSRSSGMNEQFF. The DNA sequence reads TGCAGTGCTAGTTCTCGATCTAGCGGAATGAATGAGCAGTTCTTC.